These T cell receptor beta chains were read from a single sample in a study of T cells in Graves' hyperthyroidism and ophthalmopathy. Each CDR3 protein is one row after TCRdb ran MiXCR on the multiplex PCR reads. Here the sample spans roughly 600,000 distinct CDR3 sequences, roughly 14% being singletons. Material for sequencing was blood. The receptors were gathered from a woman in her fifties or sixties with Graves' ophthalmopathy. CDR3s include the opening cysteine and the closing phenylalanine or tryptophan. D genes are given only for firm matches. Not every row has a clone size; where given, it reads once, few, many or a size class.

abundance	v_gene	j_gene	d_gene	CDR3aa	CDR3nt
many	TRBV18	TRBJ2-2	NA	CASSPPSTGELFF	TGTGCCAGCTCACCACCCTCCACCGGGGAGCTGTTTTTT
NA	TRBV4-3	TRBJ2-7	NA	CASSQAFPPPSGQYF	TGCGCCAGCAGCCAAGCTTTTCCGCCACCCTCCGGGCAGTACTTC
many	TRBV20-1	TRBJ2-7	TRBD2	CSARLGLAGDEQYF	TGCAGTGCTAGACTGGGACTAGCGGGAGACGAGCAGTACTTC
many	TRBV20-1	TRBJ1-2	NA	CSASVFGRGTYGYTF	TGCAGTGCTAGTGTTTTTGGCAGGGGCACCTATGGCTACACCTTC
many	TRBV20-1	TRBJ2-3	TRBD2	CSATPGLAGGGTQYF	TGCAGTGCTACTCCGGGACTAGCGGGAGGCGGTACGCAGTATTTT
many	TRBV7-2	TRBJ1-2	TRBD1	CASSLSGQGYYGYTF	TGTGCCAGCAGCTTATCGGGACAGGGGTACTATGGCTACACCTTC
few	TRBV7-2	TRBJ2-4	TRBD2	CASSSKIAGASKNIQYF	TGTGCCAGCAGCTCTAAGATAGCGGGAGCGAGCAAAAACATTCAGTACTTC
many	TRBV20-1	TRBJ2-1	NA	CSASGVSSYNEQFF	TGCAGTGCTTCAGGGGTCAGCTCCTACAATGAGCAGTTCTTC
NA	TRBV7-3	TRBJ2-2	NA	CASSWTGALSAGELFF	TGTGCCAGCAGCTGGACGGGAGCTCTGAGTGCCGGGGAGCTGTTTTTT
many	TRBV7-2	TRBJ2-7	NA	CASSRQAAGYSYEQYF	TGTGCCAGCAGCCGACAGGCGGCGGGCTACTCCTACGAGCAGTACTTC
NA	TRBV14	TRBJ2-3	TRBD2	CASSPGLAGHFTDTQYF	TGTGCCAGCAGCCCGGGACTAGCGGGCCATTTCACAGATACGCAGTATTTT
few	TRBV6-5	TRBJ2-4	TRBD2	CASSYSVAGVTKNIQYF	TGTGCCAGCAGTTACTCGGTAGCGGGAGTGACCAAAAACATTCAGTACTTC
NA	TRBV25-1	TRBJ2-1	TRBD2	CASSEPLAVYNEQFF	TGTGCCAGCAGTGAACCCCTAGCGGTCTACAATGAGCAGTTCTTC
NA	TRBV7-7	TRBJ2-5	TRBD1	CASSLGGQGAETQYF	TGTGCTAGCAGCTTAGGGGGACAGGGGGCAGAGACCCAGTACTTC
few	TRBV12-3/TRBV12-4	TRBJ2-3	NA	CASSPSGQPTDTQYF	TGTGCCAGCAGTCCCTCGGGACAACCCACAGATACGCAGTATTTT
many	TRBV13	TRBJ2-1	NA	CASSSDRPDEQFF	TGTGCCAGCAGCTCAGACAGGCCGGATGAGCAGTTCTTC
NA	TRBV6-2/TRBV6-3	TRBJ1-1	NA	CASSTMRGDTEAFF	TGTGCCAGCAGTACCATGAGGGGAGACACTGAAGCTTTCTTT
NA	TRBV5-1	TRBJ2-5	TRBD2	CASSFGTSGGQETQYF	TGCGCCAGCAGCTTCGGAACTAGCGGGGGACAAGAGACCCAGTACTTC
few	TRBV5-1	TRBJ2-1	TRBD2	CASSLESSGGPYNEQFF	TGCGCCAGCAGCTTGGAGAGTAGCGGGGGCCCCTACAATGAGCAGTTCTTC
many	TRBV29-1	TRBJ1-1	NA	CSVGTITEAFF	TGCAGCGTGGGGACGATTACTGAAGCTTTCTTT
few	TRBV5-4	TRBJ2-2	TRBD2	CASSLGGRANTGELFF	TGTGCCAGCAGCTTAGGCGGGAGAGCGAACACCGGGGAGCTGTTTTTT
many	TRBV6-2/TRBV6-3	TRBJ2-2	NA	CASSYGGIRSPGELFF	TGTGCCAGCAGTTATGGCGGGATTCGTTCTCCCGGGGAGCTGTTTTTT